This TCR beta chain was recovered during a study of immune heterogeneity within non-small cell lung tumors. About the study: A handful of squamous cell carcinomas, 10 non-squamous carcinomas and 1 not otherwise specified made up the tumors.

Germline CDR1 LNHDA, CDR2 SQIVND (reference sequence). Trimming cost V 3 bases and J 7 bases, with 19 bases left between them. There are 17 residues in the CDR3. General observations from the study: The study found identical dominant CDR3 beta clonotypes recurring across tumor sites within a patient, alongside site-unique high-frequency clones.

By share of the sample, this clonotype is medium-sized. Its antigen is unidentified. Template material for each sample was 550 to 650 ng of bulk tumor genomic DNA. Far-apart biopsies, several per primary tumor, were taken during surgery. Undergoing curative surgery were patients whose non-small cell lung cancer was untreated and newly diagnosed. Sample donors consisted of newly diagnosed non-small cell lung cancer patients who were undergoing surgery with curative intent. Multiplex PCR employing 32 V and 13 J primers generated amplicons of the TCR beta CDR3. A single record per CDR3 protein comes from TCRdb applying MiXCR to the multiplex PCR reads. This table holds some 4,000 distinct CDR3 sequences, 20% to 25% found once.

Sequencing was carried out using lung tumor tissue. The chain has TRBV19 and TRBJ1-6; D gene unclear. The receptor was isolated from a man in his 70s with non-small cell lung cancer. The CDR3 nucleotides read TGTGCCAGTAGTATGCGGCAGCGCTCTTTGGAGAATTCACCCCTCCACTTT. Encoded protein: CASSMRQRSLENSPLHF. Using reference TRBV19 and TRBJ1-6 for the parts outside the CDR3, the full variable domain is DGGITQSPKYLFRKEGQNVTLSCEQNLNHDAMYWYRQDPGQGLRLIYYSQIVNDFQKGDIAEGYSVSREKKESFPLTVTSAQKNPTAFYLCASSMRQRSLENSPLHFGNGTRLTVT.